One and the same sample provided the 10 T cell receptor beta chains below, sequenced in a study of shared clonotypes between healthy human individuals. Only CD45RO-negative cells positively selected for CCR7 counted as naive CD8 cells, so terminally differentiated effector memory CD45RA+ cells were excluded. Assay used: immunoSEQ multiplex PCR; TCRdb lists only in-frame clones, some missing. Of hundreds of thousands of clones listed, approximately 96% are singletons. Material for sequencing was naive CD8+ T cells sorted from blood. The receptors shown here come from a woman aged 25 to 39 in good health.

The V gene is TRBV10-3, the J gene TRBJ2-2; 14 positions agree with TRBD2. The trim removed 0 bases at V and 5 bases at J, leaving 5 bases unmatched. Per germline, CDR1 ENHRY and CDR2 SYGVKD. The CDR3 runs 18 residues. The CDR3 nucleotides are TGTGCCATCAGTGAGTCGGGACTAGCGGGAGACGGGACCGGGGAGCTGTTTTTT. Protein sequence: CAISESGLAGDGTGELFF.

J is TRBJ2-7 and V is TRBV11-2, with 13 bases that match TRBD2. This CDR3 comprises 16 residues. CDR1 and CDR2 (germline): SGHAT, FQNNGV. The V and J ends lost 4 bases and 3 bases, in that order; junction bases with no gene match: 6. CDR3 loop: CASSSEWTSGSYEQYF. CDR3 in DNA: TGTGCCAGCAGCTCTGAGTGGACTAGCGGGAGCTACGAGCAGTACTTC.

The V and J genes are TRBV7-9 and TRBJ2-7; 9 positions agree with TRBD2. This CDR3 spans 15 amino acids. The J segment lost 5 bases and the V segment lost 5 bases, leaving 10 bases of the junction unmatched. Germline assignment: CDR1 SEHNR and CDR2 FQNEAQ (reference sequence). The DNA for the CDR3 is TGTGCCAGCAGCCCTGGGACTAGCTACCGGGACGAGCAGTACTTC. Encoded protein: CASSPGTSYRDEQYF. The variable domain in full, completed from reference TRBV7-9 and TRBJ2-7, reads DTGVSQNPRHKITKRGQNVTFRCDPISEHNRLYWYRQTLGQGPEFLTYFQNEAQLEKSRLLSDRFSAERPKGSFSTLEIQRTEQGDSAMYLCASSPGTSYRDEQYFGPGTRLTVT.

The chain links TRBV4-1 to TRBJ2-1; 13 bases agree with TRBD2. Germline CDR1 and CDR2: MGHRA and YSYEKL. The CDR3 totals 17 residues. J gave up 4 bases and V 3 bases, and 6 bases lay outside the gene matches. This CDR3 is CASSQALAGGPYNEQFF. As DNA, the CDR3 is TGCGCCAGCAGCCAGGCACTAGCGGGAGGGCCTTACAATGAGCAGTTCTTC.

V is TRBV7-9 and J is TRBJ2-7; D unclear. V was cut by 7 bases and J by 2 bases, with 18 bases left in between. Germline-derived CDR1 and CDR2 are SEHNR and FQNEAQ (reference sequence). This CDR3 comprises 15 residues. The CDR3 nucleotides read TGTGCCAGCAACCTGGATGTGAGGCCCCCCTACGAGCAGTACTTC. As protein: CASNLDVRPPYEQYF.

V is TRBV7-7 and J is TRBJ2-7; D is unresolved. CDR3 size: 14 residues. V was shortened by 2 bases and J by 4 bases, with 12 bases between the two germline ends. The germline gives CDR1 SSHAT, CDR2 FNYEAQ (reference sequence). The CDR3, as DNA: TGTGCCAGCAGCTTATCTATAACGGATTACGAGCAGTACTTC. This encodes CASSLSITDYEQYF.

The chain combines TRBV27 with TRBJ2-1; D is ambiguous. Germline loops: CDR1 MNHEY, CDR2 SMNVEV (reference sequence). The CDR3 extends over 13 amino acids. V shed 0 bases and J shed 6 bases, with 6 bases lying between them. The chain's CDR3 is CASSLSGANEQFF. CDR3 sequence (DNA): TGTGCCAGCAGTTTATCAGGAGCCAATGAGCAGTTCTTC.

J is TRBJ2-6 and V is TRBV27; possible D gene TRBD1, 6 bases. V was cut by 4 bases and J by 9 bases, with 13 bases left in between. Looked up from germline, CDR1 is MNHEY and CDR2 is SMNVEV (reference sequence). The CDR3 consists of 14 residues. As DNA, the CDR3 is TGTGCCAGCAGTTCCACGACAGGTTTCAACGTCCTGACTTTC. It specifies CASSSTTGFNVLTF.

On this clone itself: Other nucleotide sequences in the sample specify the same CDR3. The chain is built from TRBV9 and TRBJ2-7, with D unresolved. CDR3 length equals 15 residues. In germline, CDR1 is SGDLS, CDR2 YYNGEE. Trimming took off 0 bases at V and 0 bases at J, with 10 bases between the two ends. CDR3 region: CASSVGQSSSYEQYF. The CDR3 DNA reads TGTGCCAGCAGCGTAGGGCAGAGTAGCTCCTACGAGCAGTACTTC. Combining the CDR3 with reference TRBV9 and TRBJ2-7 gives the whole variable domain DSGVTQTPKHLITATGQRVTLRCSPRSGDLSVYWYQQSLDQGLQFLIQYYNGEERAKGNILERFSAQQFPDLHSELNLSSLELGDSALYFCASSVGQSSSYEQYFGPGTRLTVT.

About this clone itself: In the same sample, other DNA sequences code for this CDR3. The V and J genes are TRBV19 and TRBJ2-7; D possibly uses TRBD1 or TRBD2 (6 bases each). CDR1 and CDR2 from the germline V gene are LNHDA and SQIVND (reference sequence). The CDR3 has 14 residues. With 3 bases removed from V and 1 base from J, the gap between germline ends came to 10 bases. The CDR3, as DNA: TGTGCCAGTAGTATTGGGGGGCCGTCCTACGAGCAGTACTTC. Translated, it gives CASSIGGPSYEQYF.